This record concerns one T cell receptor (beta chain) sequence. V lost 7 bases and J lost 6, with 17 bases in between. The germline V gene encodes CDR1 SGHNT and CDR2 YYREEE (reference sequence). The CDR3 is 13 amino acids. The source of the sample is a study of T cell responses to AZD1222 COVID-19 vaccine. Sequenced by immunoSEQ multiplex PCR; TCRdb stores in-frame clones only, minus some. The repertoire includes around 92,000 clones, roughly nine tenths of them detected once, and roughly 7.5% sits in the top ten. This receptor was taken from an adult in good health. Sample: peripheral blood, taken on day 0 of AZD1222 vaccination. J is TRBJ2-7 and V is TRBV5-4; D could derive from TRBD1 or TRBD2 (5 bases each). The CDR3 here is CASEVEGSGEQYF. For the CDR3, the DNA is TGTGCCAGCGAAGTAGAGGGGTCTGGCGAGCAGTACTTC.